This T cell receptor (beta chain) is from a study of T cell clones after liver transplantation. The CDR3 length is 13 residues. Trimming shortened V by 8 bases and J by 4 bases, and 15 bases separated the two germline ends. Germline V lookup: CDR1 MNHNY, CDR2 SVGAGI (reference sequence). Sequencing used immunoSEQ multiplex PCR; TCRdb keeps in-frame clones, though not all of them. The sample yields tens of thousands of clones, 60% to 75% seen once. This sequence originates from a human patient who received a liver transplant. The T cells may come from the graft donor. This specimen consisted of CD4+ T cells from blood, obtained at the 22-month timepoint. The chain joins TRBV6-6 to TRBJ2-7; weak D call: TRBD2 (7 bases). The CDR3 protein is CASSKGGLYEQYF. DNA of the CDR3: TGTGCCAGCTCCAAGGGGGGGTTGTACGAGCAGTACTTC.